This entry lists 12 T cell receptor beta chains sequenced from one sample in a study of siplizumab effects on memory and regulatory T cells. Only in-frame clones appear in the TCRdb table, and some are missing; sequencing was by immunoSEQ multiplex PCR. In the table there are about 100,000 clones, 91% of which are singletons. The sample comprised CD4+ T cells sorted from blood. The receptors were gathered from a human donor in good health.

This chain joins TRBV6-1 and TRBJ2-3; D call uncertain. The V end was cut by 11 bases, the J end by 3 bases, with 9 bases between. This CDR3 region has 11 residues. The germline V gene has CDR1 MNHNS and CDR2 SASEGT. CDR3 region: CACSGTDTQYF. CDR3 DNA: TGTGCCTGCTCGGGTACAGATACGCAGTATTTT.

The chain combines TRBV10-1 with TRBJ2-5; 8 bases align to TRBD1. V shed 3 bases, J shed 5 bases, and the junction held 5 bases outside the gene matches. Germline assignment: CDR1 WNHNN and CDR2 SYGVQD (reference sequence). This CDR3 has 14 amino acids. CDR3 DNA sequence: TGCGCCAGCAGTGACCGGACAGGGTGGGAGACCCAGTACTTC. Amino acid sequence: CASSDRTGWETQYF.

In its sample, this clone was seen once. V and J are TRBV6-5 and TRBJ1-4; TRBD1 agrees at 10 bases. The CDR3 has 15 amino acids. Germline V CDR1 and CDR2: MNHEY, SVGAGI. With 6 bases clipped from V and 4 bases from J, the junction kept 5 bases outside the gene matches. CDR3 amino acids: CASRSGQGLNEKLFF. For the CDR3, the DNA is TGTGCCAGCAGATCGGGACAGGGGCTTAATGAAAAACTGTTTTTT.

The J gene is TRBJ2-2, the V gene TRBV7-2; 8 positions agree with TRBD1. From germline, CDR1 is SGHTA and CDR2 FQGNSA. The CDR3 is made up of 14 amino acids. J was trimmed by 4 bases and V by 5 bases; bases with no gene match: 3. The CDR3 sequence: CASSPGQGTGELFF. The CDR3 DNA is TGTGCCAGCAGCCCTGGACAGGGCACCGGGGAGCTGTTTTTT.

The V and J genes are TRBV25-1 and TRBJ1-4; D is ambiguous. CDR3 size: 15 residues. Trimming took off 3 bases at V and 0 bases at J, with 8 bases between the two ends. CDR1 is MGHDK and CDR2 is SYGVNS in the germline V gene. The CDR3 coding sequence is TGTGCCAGCAGTGAGAACAGAGCAACTAATGAAAAACTGTTTTTT. Translated, it gives CASSENRATNEKLFF.

V gene TRBV7-8 combines with J gene TRBJ1-1; D call uncertain. Trimming stripped 1 base from V and 1 base from J, with 7 bases between. The germline V gene has CDR1 SGHVS and CDR2 FQNEAQ. The CDR3 is 14 residues long. CDR3: CASSLVVGNTEAFF. CDR3 nucleotide sequence: TGTGCCAGCAGCTTAGTTGTAGGGAACACTGAAGCTTTCTTT.

The chain uses TRBV7-6 and TRBJ1-5; D call uncertain. The CDR3 loop spans 14 amino acids. With 1 base removed from V and 6 bases from J, the gap between germline ends came to 10 bases. Germline V gene sequence: CDR1 SGHVS, CDR2 FNYEAQ. CDR3 in amino acids: CASSLVAGVQPQHF. The CDR3 DNA reads TGTGCCAGCAGCTTAGTGGCGGGAGTTCAGCCCCAGCATTTT.

V usage is TRBV7-2 and J usage is TRBJ2-6, with 8 nucleotides matching TRBD1. Unmatched junction bases numbered 6, after V lost 5 bases and J lost 3 bases. The germline V gene encodes CDR1 SGHTA and CDR2 FQGNSA. CDR3 length: 16 amino acids. Here the CDR3 reads CASSHRTGSGANVLTF. The DNA for the CDR3 is TGTGCCAGCAGCCACAGGACAGGGAGTGGGGCCAACGTCCTGACTTTC.

This clone was detected a few times. This chain's CDR3 is CASRLGTKNIQYF. The CDR3 region has the DNA TGTGCCAGTCGTCTGGGGACCAAAAACATTCAGTACTTC. This sequence joins TRBV19 and TRBJ2-4; D ambiguous. V was clipped by 8 bases and J by 2 bases, with 10 bases between them. There are 13 residues in the CDR3. The germline V gene encodes CDR1 LNHDA and CDR2 SQIVND (reference sequence). Based on the CDR3 plus reference TRBV19 and TRBJ2-4, the full variable domain is DGGITQSPKYLFRKEGQNVTLSCEQNLNHDAMYWYRQDPGQGLRLIYYSQIVNDFQKGDIAEGYSVSREKKESFPLTVTSAQKNPTAFYLCASRLGTKNIQYFGAGTRLSVL.

As to this clone: The sample holds other DNA sequences that translate to the same CDR3. The rearrangement links TRBV27 to TRBJ2-7; TRBD1 might be the D (8 bases). Germline CDR1 MNHEY, CDR2 SMNVEV (reference sequence). This CDR3 is 14 amino acids long. The V gene lost 5 bases and the J gene lost 4 bases, with 15 bases spanning the gap. The CDR3 nucleotides read TGTGCCAGCAGTCTAGGACAGGGAGGGTACGAGCAGTACTTC. Translated: CASSLGQGGYEQYF.

The CDR3 DNA is TGTGCCAGCAGCTCACAGGGTCGCCAAGAGACCCAGTACTTC. It specifies CASSSQGRQETQYF. This chain uses TRBV5-4 with TRBJ2-5; possible D gene TRBD1, 6 bases. Trimming left V 3 bases short and J 1 base short, with 10 bases between. Germline CDR1 and CDR2: SGHNT and YYREEE (reference sequence). The length of the CDR3 is 14 residues. Variable domain in full (rest from reference TRBV5-4 and TRBJ2-5): ETGVTQSPTHLIKTRGQQVTLRCSSQSGHNTVSWYQQALGQGPQFIFQYYREEENGRGNFPPRFSGLQFPNYSSELNVNALELDDSALYLCASSSQGRQETQYFGPGTRLLVL.

The chain is built from TRBV19 and TRBJ1-6, with 10 positions matching TRBD1. V lost 2 bases and J lost 10; bases outside the gene matches: 8. The CDR3 loop spans 16 amino acids. Germline lookup yields CDR1 LNHDA and CDR2 SQIVND (reference sequence). As DNA, the CDR3 is TGTGCCAGTAGTATAAACCCGGGACAGGGGCCATCACCCCTCCACTTT. Its translation: CASSINPGQGPSPLHF.